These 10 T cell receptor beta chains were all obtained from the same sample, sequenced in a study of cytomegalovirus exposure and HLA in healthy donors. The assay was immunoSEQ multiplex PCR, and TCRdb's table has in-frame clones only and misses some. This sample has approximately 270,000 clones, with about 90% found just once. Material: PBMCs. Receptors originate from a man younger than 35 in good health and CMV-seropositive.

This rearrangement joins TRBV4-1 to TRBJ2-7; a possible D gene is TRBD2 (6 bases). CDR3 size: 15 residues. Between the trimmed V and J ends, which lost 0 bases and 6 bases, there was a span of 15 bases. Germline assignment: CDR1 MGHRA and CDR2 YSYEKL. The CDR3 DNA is TGCGCCAGCAGCCAAGAAGGACTACCCAGAGGCGAGCAGTACTTC. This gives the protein CASSQEGLPRGEQYF.

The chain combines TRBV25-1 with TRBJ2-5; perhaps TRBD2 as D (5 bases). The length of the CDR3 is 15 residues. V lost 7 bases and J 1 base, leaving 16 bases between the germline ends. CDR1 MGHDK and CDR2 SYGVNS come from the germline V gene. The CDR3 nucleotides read TGTGCCAGCACCGAAACGGACTCTGGCCAAGAGACCCAGTACTTC. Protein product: CASTETDSGQETQYF.

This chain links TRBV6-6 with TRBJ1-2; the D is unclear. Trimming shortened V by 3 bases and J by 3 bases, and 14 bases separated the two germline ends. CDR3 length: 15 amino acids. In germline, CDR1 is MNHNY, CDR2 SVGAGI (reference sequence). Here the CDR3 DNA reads TGTGCCAGCAGTTATTCTGTTAGGAGCTACTATGGCTACACCTTC. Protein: CASSYSVRSYYGYTF.

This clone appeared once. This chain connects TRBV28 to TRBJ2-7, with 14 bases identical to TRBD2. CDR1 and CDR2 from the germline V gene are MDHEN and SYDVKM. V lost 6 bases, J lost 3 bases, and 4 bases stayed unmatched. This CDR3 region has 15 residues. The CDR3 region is CASSTGLAGVYEQYF. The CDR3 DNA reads TGTGCCAGCAGCACGGGACTAGCGGGAGTCTACGAGCAGTACTTC. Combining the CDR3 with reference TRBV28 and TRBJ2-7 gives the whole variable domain DVKVTQSSRYLVKRTGEKVFLECVQDMDHENMFWYRQDPGLGLRLIYFSYDVKMKEKGDIPEGYSVSREKKERFSLILESASTNQTSMYLCASSTGLAGVYEQYFGPGTRLTVT.

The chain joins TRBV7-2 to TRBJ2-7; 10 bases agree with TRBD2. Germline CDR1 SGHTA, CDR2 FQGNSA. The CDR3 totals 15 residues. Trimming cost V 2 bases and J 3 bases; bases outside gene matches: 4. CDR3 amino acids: CASSLRAGGIYEQYF. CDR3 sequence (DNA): TGTGCCAGCAGCTTACGAGCGGGAGGGATCTACGAGCAGTACTTC.

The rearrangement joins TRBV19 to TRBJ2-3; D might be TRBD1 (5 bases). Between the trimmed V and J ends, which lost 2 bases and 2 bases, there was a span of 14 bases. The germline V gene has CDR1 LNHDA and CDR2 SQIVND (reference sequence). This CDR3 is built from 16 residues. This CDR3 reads CASSIFATGDTDTQYF. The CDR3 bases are TGTGCCAGTAGTATATTTGCAACAGGCGACACAGATACGCAGTATTTT.

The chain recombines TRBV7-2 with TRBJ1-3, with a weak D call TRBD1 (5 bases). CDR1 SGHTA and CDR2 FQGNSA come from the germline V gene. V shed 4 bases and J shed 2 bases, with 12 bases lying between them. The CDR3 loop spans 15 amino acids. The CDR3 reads CASSWGGAAGNTIYF. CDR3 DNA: TGTGCCAGCAGCTGGGGCGGGGCCGCTGGAAACACCATATATTTT. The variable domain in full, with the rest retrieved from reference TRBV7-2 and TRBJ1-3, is GAGVSQSPSNKVTEKGKDVELRCDPISGHTALYWYRQSLGQGLEFLIYFQGNSAPDKSGLPSDRFSAERTGGSVSTLTIQRTQQEDSAVYLCASSWGGAAGNTIYFGEGSWLTVV.

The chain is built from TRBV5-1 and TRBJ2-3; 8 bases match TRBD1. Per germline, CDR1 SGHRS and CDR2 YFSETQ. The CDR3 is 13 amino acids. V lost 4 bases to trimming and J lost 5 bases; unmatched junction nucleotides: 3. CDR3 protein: CASSHGQGDTQYF. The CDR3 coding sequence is TGCGCCAGCAGCCATGGACAGGGAGATACGCAGTATTTT.

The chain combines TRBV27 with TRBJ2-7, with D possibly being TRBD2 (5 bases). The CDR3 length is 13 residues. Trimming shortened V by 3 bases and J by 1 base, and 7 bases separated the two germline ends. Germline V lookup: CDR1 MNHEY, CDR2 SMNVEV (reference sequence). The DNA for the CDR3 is TGTGCCAGCAGTTTCCGAGGGTCCTACGAGCAGTACTTC. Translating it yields CASSFRGSYEQYF.

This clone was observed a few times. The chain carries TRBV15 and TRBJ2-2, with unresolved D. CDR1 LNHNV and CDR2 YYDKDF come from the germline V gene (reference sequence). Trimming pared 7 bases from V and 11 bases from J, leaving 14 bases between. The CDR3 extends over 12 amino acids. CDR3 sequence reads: CATTSSHTELFF. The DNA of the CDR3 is TGTGCCACCACCTCGTCCCACACAGAGCTGTTTTTT.